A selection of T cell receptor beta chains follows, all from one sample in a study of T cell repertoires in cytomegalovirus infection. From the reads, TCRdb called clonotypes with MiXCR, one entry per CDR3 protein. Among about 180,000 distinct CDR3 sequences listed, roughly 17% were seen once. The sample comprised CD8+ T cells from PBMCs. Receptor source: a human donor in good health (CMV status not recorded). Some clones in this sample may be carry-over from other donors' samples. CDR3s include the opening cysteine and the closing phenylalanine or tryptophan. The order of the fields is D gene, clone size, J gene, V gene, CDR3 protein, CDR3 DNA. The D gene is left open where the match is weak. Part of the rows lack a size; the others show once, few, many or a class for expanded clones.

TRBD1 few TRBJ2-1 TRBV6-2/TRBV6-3 CASSYSDRGRMDEQFF TGTGCCAGCAGTTACAGTGACAGGGGGCGTATGGATGAGCAGTTCTTC
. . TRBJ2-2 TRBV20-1 CSARDRGRTGELFF TGCAGTGCTAGAGACCGGGGGCGCACCGGGGAGCTGTTTTTT
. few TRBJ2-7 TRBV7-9 CASSSGQPSYEQYF TGTGCCAGCAGCTCCGGACAGCCCTCCTACGAGCAGTACTTC
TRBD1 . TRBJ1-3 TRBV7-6 CASSQGQAFSGNTIYF TGTGCCAGCAGCCAGGGACAGGCGTTCTCTGGAAACACCATATATTTT
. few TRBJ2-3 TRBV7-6 CASSQTADTQYF TGTGCTAGCAGCCAGACAGCGGATACGCAGTATTTT
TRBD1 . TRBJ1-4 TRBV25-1 CASSPPGQEFNEKLFF TGTGCCAGCAGTCCTCCGGGACAGGAGTTTAATGAAAAACTGTTTTTT
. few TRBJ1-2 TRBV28 CASSPAGNSYGYTF TGTGCCAGCAGTCCAGCAGGGAACAGTTATGGCTACACCTTC
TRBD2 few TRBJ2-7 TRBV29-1 CSVVDRDYGDEQYF TGCAGCGTTGTTGATCGGGACTACGGCGACGAGCAGTACTTC
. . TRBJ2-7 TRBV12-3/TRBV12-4 CASSLEGLEQYF TGTGCCAGCAGTTTAGAGGGGCTCGAGCAGTACTTC
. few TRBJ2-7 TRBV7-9 CASNWGNEQYF TGTGCCAGCAATTGGGGGAACGAGCAGTACTTC